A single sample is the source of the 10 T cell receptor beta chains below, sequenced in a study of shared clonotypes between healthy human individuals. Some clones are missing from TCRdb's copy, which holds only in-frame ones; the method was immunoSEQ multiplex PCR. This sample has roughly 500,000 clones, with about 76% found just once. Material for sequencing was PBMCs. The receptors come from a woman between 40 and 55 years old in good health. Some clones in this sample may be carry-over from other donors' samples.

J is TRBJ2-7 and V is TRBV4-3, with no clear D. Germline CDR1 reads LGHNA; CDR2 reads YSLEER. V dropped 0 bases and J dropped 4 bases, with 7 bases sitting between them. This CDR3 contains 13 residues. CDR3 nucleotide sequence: TGCGCCAGCAGCCAAGAACATGGATACGAGCAGTACTTC. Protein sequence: CASSQEHGYEQYF.

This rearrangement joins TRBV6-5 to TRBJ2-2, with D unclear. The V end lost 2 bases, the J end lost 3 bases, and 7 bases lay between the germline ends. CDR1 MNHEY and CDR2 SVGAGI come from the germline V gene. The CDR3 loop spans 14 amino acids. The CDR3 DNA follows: TGTGCCAGCAGTTACGGGGTTTACACCGGGGAGCTGTTTTTT. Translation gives CASSYGVYTGELFF.

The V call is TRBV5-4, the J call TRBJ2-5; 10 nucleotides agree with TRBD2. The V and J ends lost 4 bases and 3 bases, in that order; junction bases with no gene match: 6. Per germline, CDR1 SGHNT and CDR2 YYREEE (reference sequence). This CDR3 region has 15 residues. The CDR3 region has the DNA TGTGCCAGCAGCCCGGGGACTAGCGCAAAAGAGACCCAGTACTTC. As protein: CASSPGTSAKETQYF.

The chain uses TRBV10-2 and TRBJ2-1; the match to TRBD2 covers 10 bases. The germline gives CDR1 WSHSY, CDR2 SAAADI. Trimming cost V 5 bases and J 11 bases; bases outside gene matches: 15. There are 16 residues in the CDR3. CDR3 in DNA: TGCGCCAGCAGTAGACCGTCTAGCGGGAGACTCTTTAAGCAGTTCTTC. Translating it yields CASSRPSSGRLFKQFF.

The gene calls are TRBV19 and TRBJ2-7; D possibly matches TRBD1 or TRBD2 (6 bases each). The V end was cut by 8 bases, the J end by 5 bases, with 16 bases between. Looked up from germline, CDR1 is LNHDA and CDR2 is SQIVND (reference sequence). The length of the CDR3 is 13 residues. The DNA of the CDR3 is TGTGCCAGTGGACGAGGGGGGAGGAACGAGCAGTACTTC. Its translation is CASGRGGRNEQYF.

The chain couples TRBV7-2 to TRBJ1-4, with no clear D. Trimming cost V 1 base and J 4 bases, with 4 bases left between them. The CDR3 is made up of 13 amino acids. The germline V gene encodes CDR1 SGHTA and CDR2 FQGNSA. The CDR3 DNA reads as TGTGCCAGCAGCTTAGTGCTTAATGAAAAACTGTTTTTT. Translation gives CASSLVLNEKLFF.

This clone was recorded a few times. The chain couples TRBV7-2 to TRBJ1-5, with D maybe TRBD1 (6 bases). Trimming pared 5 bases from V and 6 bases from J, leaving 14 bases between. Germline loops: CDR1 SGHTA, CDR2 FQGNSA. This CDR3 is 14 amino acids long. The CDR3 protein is CASSLRDTGQPQHF. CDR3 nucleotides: TGTGCCAGCAGCCTCCGGGACACTGGTCAGCCCCAGCATTTT.

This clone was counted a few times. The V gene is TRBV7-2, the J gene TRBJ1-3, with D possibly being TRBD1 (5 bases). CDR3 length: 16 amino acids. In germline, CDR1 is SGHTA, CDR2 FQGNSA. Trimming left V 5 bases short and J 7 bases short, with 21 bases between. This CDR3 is CASSKGRILSLNTIYF. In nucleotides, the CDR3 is TGTGCCAGCAGCAAGGGGCGCATCTTGTCCCTCAACACCATATATTTT.

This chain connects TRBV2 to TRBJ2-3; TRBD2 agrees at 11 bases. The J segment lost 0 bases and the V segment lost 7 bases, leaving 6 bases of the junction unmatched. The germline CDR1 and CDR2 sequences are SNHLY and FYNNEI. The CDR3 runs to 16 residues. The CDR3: CASNKLAGDSTDTQYF. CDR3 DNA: TGTGCCAGCAACAAACTAGCGGGAGATAGCACAGATACGCAGTATTTT.

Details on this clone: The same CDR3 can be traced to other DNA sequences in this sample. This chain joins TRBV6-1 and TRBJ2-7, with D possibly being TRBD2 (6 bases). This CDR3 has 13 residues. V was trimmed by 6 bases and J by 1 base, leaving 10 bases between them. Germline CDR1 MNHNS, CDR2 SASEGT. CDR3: CASRRDSSYEQYF. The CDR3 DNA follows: TGTGCCAGCAGAAGGGACTCGTCCTACGAGCAGTACTTC.